Following are 16 T cell receptor beta chains from one sample sequenced in a study of beta chain features in type 1 diabetes. Study conclusions and caveats: Among patients with Type 1 diabetes, TCRB CDR3s were moderately but significantly shorter in every one of the four CD4+ subsets.

The authors reverse transcribed all of the isolated RNA, so sequencing captured expressed TCRB transcripts. Assay used: immunoSEQ multiplex PCR; TCRdb lists only in-frame clones, some missing. The sample includes 250,000 to 300,000 clones, about 23% of them seen just once. No antigen has been assigned to these receptors. Sequenced: naive CD4+ T cells from blood. The origin of the receptors is a woman aged 30 to 39 with type 1 diabetes.

The chain links TRBV5-1 to TRBJ2-1; 7 nucleotides line up with TRBD1. The CDR3 extends over 15 amino acids. Germline values: CDR1 SGHRS, CDR2 YFSETQ. V dropped 0 bases and J dropped 6; count of bases not matched to a gene: 6. The CDR3 spells CASSLEGGEGNEQFF. In DNA, the CDR3 is TGCGCCAGCAGCTTGGAAGGGGGCGAGGGCAATGAGCAGTTCTTC.

This clone was picked up a small number of times. The rearrangement links TRBV29-1 to TRBJ2-3; maybe TRBD1 (7 bases). The ends were cut back, 3 bases at V and 1 base at J, with 11 bases in the middle. In germline, CDR1 is SQVTM, CDR2 ANQGSEA. There are 14 residues in the CDR3. The CDR3 DNA is TGCAGCGTTGATGGAGGGGGCGGCACAGATACGCAGTATTTT. It yields the protein CSVDGGGGTDTQYF.

The V and J genes are TRBV9 and TRBJ2-2; tentatively, D is TRBD2 (6 bases). Germline-derived CDR1 and CDR2 are SGDLS and YYNGEE. The ends were cut back, 5 bases at V and 2 bases at J, with 19 bases in the middle. The CDR3 runs to 17 residues. CDR3 coding DNA: TGTGCCAGCAGTTCTTCCCCGCCGGGACTTAACACCGGGGAGCTGTTTTTT. This codes for CASSSSPPGLNTGELFF.

This clone was seen only a few times. This CDR3 is also generated by other DNA sequences in the sample. The V call is TRBV19, the J call TRBJ1-1; possibly TRBD1 for D (5 bases). The CDR3 runs 13 residues. Germline-derived CDR1 and CDR2 are LNHDA and SQIVND (reference sequence). The V end lost 3 bases, the J end lost 1 base, and 6 bases lay between the germline ends. The CDR3 protein is CASSIQGNTEAFF. DNA of the CDR3: TGTGCCAGTAGTATCCAGGGGAACACTGAAGCTTTCTTT.

This clone appeared a few times. This chain links TRBV6-4 with TRBJ2-1; the match to TRBD1 covers 7 bases. Losses at the gene ends were 8 bases for V and 0 bases for J; bases not matched to a gene: 7. The germline gives CDR1 MRHNA, CDR2 SNTAGT. The CDR3 is made up of 15 amino acids. CDR3 DNA sequence: TGTGCCAGCTCCAGGGACAGCAGCTCCTACAATGAGCAGTTCTTC. Residues: CASSRDSSSYNEQFF.

The gene calls are TRBV15 and TRBJ1-3, with a tentative D call TRBD1 (5 bases). Germline loops: CDR1 LNHNV, CDR2 YYDKDF (reference sequence). Trimming removed 3 bases at V and 3 bases at J, with 12 bases between. The CDR3 is 15 residues long. The CDR3 DNA sequence: TGTGCCACCAGCAGGCGGGACTTGGGTGGAAACACCATATATTTT. Translation: CATSRRDLGGNTIYF.

This clone was found a few times. The chain recombines TRBV30 with TRBJ2-5; 9 nucleotides agree with TRBD2. CDR1 and CDR2 from the germline V gene are GTSNPN and SVGIG (reference sequence). This CDR3 is 14 amino acids long. V gave up 0 bases and J gave up 1 base; unmatched junction bases: 0. The CDR3 region is CAWSVAGGQETQYF. CDR3 sequence (DNA): TGTGCCTGGAGTGTAGCGGGAGGCCAAGAGACCCAGTACTTC. Supplemented by reference TRBV30 and TRBJ2-5, the full variable domain reads SQTIHQWPATLVQPVGSPLSLECTVEGTSNPNLYWYRQAAGRGLQLLFYSVGIGQISSEVPQNLSASRPQDRQFILSSKKLLLSDSGFYLCAWSVAGGQETQYFGPGTRLLVL.

V gene TRBV30 combines with J gene TRBJ2-3; maybe TRBD2 (6 bases). The germline V and J ends were trimmed by 3 bases and 0 bases, with 13 bases remaining between them. Germline-derived CDR1 and CDR2 are GTSNPN and SVGIG (reference sequence). CDR3 size: 15 residues. CDR3 loop: CAWSAGTLSTDTQYF. CDR3 nucleotides: TGTGCCTGGAGCGCCGGGACTCTGAGCACAGATACGCAGTATTTT.

V usage is TRBV5-1 and J usage is TRBJ1-2; 9 nucleotides line up with TRBD1. The V gene's germline CDR1 is SGHRS and CDR2 YFSETQ. This CDR3 is built from 15 residues. After removal of 4 bases from V and 3 bases from J, the junction contained 7 bases not matched to a gene. The CDR3 DNA is TGCGCCAGCAGCCCTCGGGACAGGGCTGACTATGGCTACACCTTC. This sequence encodes CASSPRDRADYGYTF.

In its sample, this clone was seen a few times. V is TRBV30 and J is TRBJ2-1; 10 nucleotides agree with TRBD1. This CDR3 has 14 amino acids. V gave up 3 bases and J gave up 4 bases; unmatched junction bases: 3. The germline V gene encodes CDR1 GTSNPN and CDR2 SVGIG (reference sequence). The CDR3, as DNA: TGTGCCTGGAGGGACAGGGGGACTTACAATGAGCAGTTCTTC. Protein: CAWRDRGTYNEQFF.

In this sample, this clone turned up a few times. The V gene is TRBV30, the J gene TRBJ2-3; D gene uncertain. The V end was cut by 1 base, the J end by 3 bases, with 2 bases between. The germline gives CDR1 GTSNPN, CDR2 SVGIG (reference sequence). The CDR3 runs to 11 residues. CDR3 DNA: TGTGCCTGGAGTGCAACAGATACGCAGTATTTT. It is translated as CAWSATDTQYF.

The DNA for the CDR3 is TGTGCCAGCAGCCAAAGCCGGGACATTAACTATGGCTACACCTTC. This codes for CASSQSRDINYGYTF. This chain connects TRBV11-1 to TRBJ1-2; D perhaps matches TRBD1 (6 bases). This CDR3 is built from 15 residues. Trimming removed 5 bases from V and 1 base from J, with 14 bases in between. CDR1 is SGHAT, CDR2 FQDESV, per germline (reference sequence).

The CDR3 coding sequence is TGTGCCAGCAGTGGCCGACAGAAAGTGAACACTGAAGCTTTCTTT. Encoded protein: CASSGRQKVNTEAFF. The V gene is TRBV6-1, the J gene TRBJ1-1; tentatively, D is TRBD1 (5 bases). The germline V gene has CDR1 MNHNS and CDR2 SASEGT. Trimming took 4 bases from V and 0 from J, leaving 12 bases between them. The CDR3 loop spans 15 amino acids.

The CDR3 spells CASSTEFSYEQYF. CDR3 DNA sequence: TGTGCCAGTAGTACGGAGTTCTCCTACGAGCAGTACTTC. V is TRBV19 and J is TRBJ2-7; D remains ambiguous. V was pared by 4 bases and J by 0 bases, with 7 bases between. The CDR3 has 13 residues. Looked up from germline, CDR1 is LNHDA and CDR2 is SQIVND (reference sequence).

The chain links TRBV18 to TRBJ2-4; D gene uncertain. Germline CDR1 KGHSH, CDR2 LQKENI. The CDR3 covers 12 residues. V lost 6 bases to trimming and J lost 7 bases, with 10 bases between them. As DNA, the CDR3 is TGTGCCAGCTCTACAGCTACGAACATTCAGTACTTC. This gives the protein CASSTATNIQYF.

This clone was picked up a small number of times. The chain carries TRBV2 and TRBJ2-1; 11 bases agree with TRBD2. In germline, CDR1 is SNHLY, CDR2 FYNNEI. The CDR3 is 15 amino acids. V shed 6 bases and J 0 bases; nucleotides not matched to a gene: 1. The CDR3 here is CASRGTSGSYNEQFF. CDR3 in DNA: TGTGCCAGCAGGGGGACTAGCGGCTCCTACAATGAGCAGTTCTTC.